This T cell receptor (beta chain) came from a study of follicular helper T cells after annual influenza vaccination (dated 2017 in TCRdb). Concerning the study at large: After each seasonal influenza vaccination, blood was collected on days 0, 7 and 28. To study recall of cTfh clones, some subjects were followed through successive annual vaccinations in the 2013-2014, 2014-2015 and 2015-2016 seasons. One week after vaccination, a second recruited cohort of 12 to 13 subjects (Table S1) displayed a similar ICOS+CD38+ cTfh response. Samples from 2013-2014 were cryopreserved, whereas samples from about 2015 were processed immediately after collection. Multi-year samples were available from six subjects, with four subjects covering two vaccination seasons and two subjects covering three seasons. Beyond this particular receptor, the publication reports: Day 7 ICOS+CD38+ clones were most often found later in ICOS-CD38- cTfh, suggesting that subset may serve as a memory reservoir. Successive annual vaccinations recalled a recurrent oligoclonal ICOS+CD38+ cTfh response that contained tetramer and AIM influenza-specific clonotypes. ICOS+CD38+ cTfh clonality correlated with the frequency of that population, and its change correlated with the change in circulating plasmablast frequency. Only roughly 9.5-22% of analyzed cells yielded productive TCRB sequences, so sampling of rare clonotypes was not possible.

Remarks on this clone: It lacks a known antigen. No base quality information exists; no much larger clone differs at one position.

From the germline V gene, CDR1 is SGHDT and CDR2 is YYEEEE. The germline V end is reduced by 4 bases and the J end by 4 bases; junction bases left unmatched: 10. From cysteine to phenylalanine, the CDR3 is 16 amino acids long. Solely the CDR3 DNA is kept, with 48 bases framed from the first base. The meaning of the sample's time point label: 2014-2015 season, 7 days after vaccination. Adults received seasonal inactivated influenza vaccine (Fluvarix), and TCRB sequencing tracked sorted blood CD4 subsets before and after vaccination. Subjects were considered eligible if community-dwelling and if influenza vaccine had not been received in the prior 6 months. Subjects were excluded for influenza vaccine contraindications, substance abuse, HIV/AIDS, active malignancy, immunomodulatory medication, or active illness such as respiratory infection. Per time point, between roughly 35 and 110 mL of blood was sampled. Non-naive CD4+CXCR5+PD-1+ cells were defined as circulating Tfh and were sorted into two fractions, ICOS+CD38+ and ICOS-CD38-. PBMC were isolated using Ficoll-Paque PLUS or SepMate separation. Cell subsets were sorted from PBMC on a BD FACS Aria before DNA extraction.

The library came from the immunoSEQ multiplex PCR assay. Adaptive Biotechnologies carried out TCRB amplification, library preparation, sequencing and preliminary bioinformatics at Survey level resolution. For TCRB sequencing, genomic DNA from the sorted cTfh populations was amplified by multiplex PCR. As for the original processing: Clonality was calculated in R as 1 minus normalized Shannon entropy, and the Gini index was computed with the R package ineq. The overlap score was defined as the summed counts of shared sequences divided by the total counts of all sequences in both compared samples. The significance of shared clonotypes was tested with Fisher's exact test, assuming a theoretical repertoire of 10^7 TCRB sequences. TCRdb's version of the immuneACCESS table is confined to in-frame rearrangements and falls short of the full clone set. An unresolved V gene accounts for under half of the shortfall where checked; the remainder is of unknown origin. The V and J calls and the clone size are those of that table, but D and trimming were determined from the DNA. In all, the sample holds 3,200 or so clones, and roughly 80% of those were seen once. Under 1.3% of the sample lies in the top ten.

This specimen consisted of CXCR5+ CD38- circulating T follicular helper cells from blood, obtained 7 days after influenza vaccination. The cell subset or site label for this specimen denotes: circulating Tfh, non-naive CD4+CXCR5+PD-1+ (ICOS+CD38+ or ICOS-CD38-). This receptor chain uses TRBV5-6 and TRBJ1-1, with 10 bases matching TRBD1. This TCR was sampled from an adult who received the influenza vaccine. The DNA sequence is as follows: TGTGCCAGCAGCCGGGACAGGGGTACCTATAGCACTGAAGCTTTCTTT. The resulting protein is CASSRDRGTYSTEAFF.